These 28 T cell receptor beta chains were sequenced from one sample in a study of Graves' ophthalmopathy and Graves' hyperthyroidism. RNA served as the template for amplifying TCR beta CDR3 regions. Scientists carried out first-round RT-PCR using HTBI primers and then a second-round multiplex PCR. MiXCR, run by TCRdb on the multiplex PCR reads, gives a single entry per CDR3 protein. The sample includes more than 1,000,000 distinct CDR3 sequences, 36% of them seen just once. Specimen: peripheral blood or thyroid tissue (not recorded which). Receptors were obtained from an adult man with Graves' hyperthyroidism.

V and J are TRBV20-1 and TRBJ1-1; TRBD1 matches at 10 bases. Germline assignment: CDR1 DFQATT and CDR2 SNEGSKA (reference sequence). With 3 bases clipped from V and 2 bases from J, the junction kept 6 bases outside the gene matches. The CDR3 is 15 residues long. DNA for the CDR3: TGCAGTGCTAGCCCGGGACAGGGGTATAACACTGAAGCTTTCTTT. Its protein is CSASPGQGYNTEAFF.

This chain joins TRBV7-8 and TRBJ1-5, with 11 bases matching TRBD1. This CDR3 has 14 residues. With V trimmed by 3 bases and J by 11 bases, 6 bases remained unmatched. Germline assignment: CDR1 SGHVS and CDR2 FQNEAQ. CDR3 in amino acids: CASSLGQGEKAQHF. CDR3 nucleotide sequence: TGTGCCAGCAGCTTGGGACAGGGGGAAAAAGCCCAGCATTTT.

The rearrangement links TRBV27 to TRBJ2-7; 8 nucleotides align to TRBD2. Per the germline V gene, CDR1 is MNHEY and CDR2 is SMNVEV (reference sequence). CDR3 size: 16 residues. Trimming at V came to 3 bases and at J to 7 bases, leaving 14 bases not matched to a gene. As DNA, the CDR3 is TGTGCCAGCAGTTTGCGGGAGGACTACAGCCGGGGAGAGCAGTACTTC. Protein sequence: CASSLREDYSRGEQYF.

Details on this clonotype: Given a much more abundant clone one base away, this may be a read error. V is TRBV2 and J is TRBJ1-5; D might be TRBD1 (5 bases). The CDR3 loop spans 13 amino acids. Trimming pared 6 bases from V and 6 bases from J, leaving 12 bases between. Germline values: CDR1 SNHLY, CDR2 FYNNEI. The chain's CDR3 is CASRQTRGQPQHF. The CDR3 region has the DNA TGTGCCAGCAGACAAACGAGGGGTCAGCCCCAGCATTTT. The variable domain in full, with the rest retrieved from reference TRBV2 and TRBJ1-5, is EPEVTQTPSHQVTQMGQEVILRCVPISNHLYFYWYRQILGQKVEFLVSFYNNEISEKSEIFDDQFSVERPDGSNFTLKIRSTKLEDSAMYFCASRQTRGQPQHFGDGTRLSIL.

This clonotype was seen ten or more times. The rearrangement uses TRBV20-1 and TRBJ1-5; D remains unclear. CDR3 size: 15 residues. The V gene's germline CDR1 is DFQATT and CDR2 SNEGSKA (reference sequence). Trimming removed 5 bases from V and 0 bases from J, with 14 bases in between. The CDR3 region is CSASPGVGSNQPQHF. The DNA of the CDR3 is TGCAGTGCTTCCCCTGGGGTAGGTAGCAATCAGCCCCAGCATTTT.

The rearrangement joins TRBV7-2 to TRBJ2-2; D not certain. V lost 2 bases and J lost 4, with 20 bases in between. Per germline, CDR1 SGHTA and CDR2 FQGNSA. This CDR3 contains 18 residues. In DNA form, the CDR3 reads TGTGCCAGCAGCTTAAAGTCCCTGTCTAATTCGCTCACCGGGGAGCTGTTTTTT. This gives the protein CASSLKSLSNSLTGELFF.

The chain combines TRBV25-1 with TRBJ2-5; 12 bases line up with TRBD2. The end of the DNA is better explained by TRBJ2-1, so the J call may be wrong. The CDR3 spans 16 residues. Germline V gene sequence: CDR1 MGHDK, CDR2 SYGVNS. DNA of the CDR3: TGTGCCAGCAGTGAGCGCACTAGCGGGAGGAACAATGAGCAGTTCTTC. Encoded protein: CASSERTSGRNNEQFF.

This clonotype was seen at least ten times. The gene calls are TRBV20-1 and TRBJ2-5, with 9 nucleotides matching TRBD1. V lost 2 bases and J lost 5; bases outside the gene matches: 9. Germline lookup yields CDR1 DFQATT and CDR2 SNEGSKA (reference sequence). The CDR3 loop spans 15 amino acids. As DNA, the CDR3 is TGCAGTGCTAGACCGATACAGGGGGCGCGGGAGACCCAGTACTTC. Protein sequence: CSARPIQGARETQYF.

The J gene is TRBJ1-2, the V gene TRBV2, with TRBD1 as a possible D gene (6 bases). Germline values: CDR1 SNHLY, CDR2 FYNNEI. V lost 1 base and J lost 9, with 12 bases in between. The CDR3 loop spans 13 amino acids. CDR3 nucleotides: TGTGCCAGCAGTGAAGACAGGGATTCCCGCTACACCTTC. Protein product: CASSEDRDSRYTF. Supplemented by reference TRBV2 and TRBJ1-2, the full variable domain reads EPEVTQTPSHQVTQMGQEVILRCVPISNHLYFYWYRQILGQKVEFLVSFYNNEISEKSEIFDDQFSVERPDGSNFTLKIRSTKLEDSAMYFCASSEDRDSRYTFGSGTRLTVV.

This clonotype was seen repeatedly, ten times or more. The chain is built from TRBV10-3 and TRBJ2-7; D may match TRBD1 or TRBD2 (6 bases each). CDR1 and CDR2 (germline): ENHRY, SYGVKD. The CDR3 is 13 amino acids. Trimming shortened V by 10 bases and J by 2 bases, and 15 bases separated the two germline ends. CDR3 amino acids: CATTRGAAYEQYF. As DNA, the CDR3 is TGTGCCACCACAAGGGGGGCCGCCTACGAGCAGTACTTC.

This clonotype was recorded at least ten times. The CDR3 region has the DNA TGTGCACCGCCATCCCGGGACAGGGAGTTAGAGACCCAGTACTTC. Its protein is CAPPSRDRELETQYF. The gene calls are TRBV19 and TRBJ2-5; TRBD1 matches at 9 bases. Germline V gene data show CDR1 as LNHDA and CDR2 as SQIVND (reference sequence). The CDR3 consists of 15 residues.

The chain has TRBV12-3 or TRBV12-4 and TRBJ2-5; tentatively, D is TRBD1 or TRBD2 (6 bases each). CDR3 length equals 17 residues. Trimming shortened V by 6 bases and J by 9 bases, and 29 bases separated the two germline ends. The CDR3 region is CASSRRGRREYGPSQYF. The CDR3 region has the DNA TGTGCCAGCAGCCGAAGGGGGAGGAGGGAATACGGCCCATCCCAGTACTTC.

In the case of this clonotype: One junction end disagrees with the germline gene, perhaps due to a read error. This chain links TRBV7-9 with TRBJ1-1, with D maybe TRBD1 (6 bases). Per the germline V gene, CDR1 is SEHNR and CDR2 is FQNEAQ (reference sequence). This CDR3 comprises 15 residues. The CDR3 bases are TGCGCCAGCAGCCAATCGTGGCAGGGGCTCACTGAAGCTTTCTTT. Translating it yields CASSQSWQGLTEAFF.

This clonotype has at least ten counts. This chain links TRBV29-1 with TRBJ2-2; D is uncertain. Germline CDR1 and CDR2: SQVTM and ANQGSEA. The CDR3 runs to 15 residues. V was trimmed by 4 bases and J by 7 bases, leaving 19 bases between them. CDR3 nucleotides: TGCAGCGTTGTGTCCCCCCGGTGGGGTGGCGGGGAGCTGTTTTTT. Translation: CSVVSPRWGGGELFF.

This clonotype was recorded at least ten times. The chain employs TRBV14 and TRBJ1-1; D not resolved. Trimming took 0 bases from V and 5 from J, leaving 13 bases between them. This CDR3 is 15 amino acids long. The germline gives CDR1 SGHDN, CDR2 FVKESK. The CDR3 loop is CASSQDKGRKTEAFF. CDR3 coding DNA: TGTGCCAGCAGCCAAGATAAAGGGAGGAAAACTGAAGCTTTCTTT.

This clonotype was counted a few times. This rearrangement joins TRBV20-1 to TRBJ1-4; D is unresolved. V dropped 3 bases and J dropped 4 bases, with 9 bases sitting between them. Germline-derived CDR1 and CDR2 are DFQATT and SNEGSKA (reference sequence). CDR3 length: 13 residues. CDR3 sequence: CSARDVSNEKLFF. The CDR3 DNA is TGCAGTGCTAGGGACGTCAGTAATGAAAAACTGTTTTTT.

This clonotype was seen ten or more times. The V call is TRBV6-4, the J call TRBJ1-2; 7 bases are shared with TRBD1. CDR1 is MRHNA and CDR2 is SNTAGT in the germline V gene. The CDR3 sequence is 14 residues long. Trimming removed 5 bases from V and 2 bases from J; junction bases left unmatched: 5. DNA of the CDR3: TGTGCCAGCAGTACCGGGACAGAAAACTATGGCTACACCTTC. As protein: CASSTGTENYGYTF.

The chain is built from TRBV13 and TRBJ1-1; D gene uncertain. Trimming shortened V by 8 bases and J by 1 base, and 20 bases separated the two germline ends. The germline gives CDR1 PRHDT, CDR2 FYEKMQ (reference sequence). This CDR3 contains 16 residues. For the CDR3, the DNA is TGTGCCAGCGGGTTGATTAGATCGGGTGGGAACACTGAAGCTTTCTTT. This translates into CASGLIRSGGNTEAFF.

Many counts were recorded for this clonotype. The chain carries TRBV7-6 and TRBJ2-5, with 13 positions matching TRBD2. This CDR3 is 17 amino acids long. Germline values: CDR1 SGHVS, CDR2 FNYEAQ. The junction had 8 bases not matched to a gene; V was cut back by 5 bases and J by 2 bases. CDR3 region: CASSPWTSGSRQETQYF. For the CDR3, the DNA is TGTGCCAGCAGCCCTTGGACTAGCGGGAGTCGGCAAGAGACCCAGTACTTC.

This clonotype has ten or more counts. The V gene is TRBV7-9, the J gene TRBJ1-2, with D hard to call. The CDR3 consists of 13 residues. The germline V gene encodes CDR1 SEHNR and CDR2 FQNEAQ (reference sequence). The ends were cut back, 3 bases at V and 0 bases at J, with 5 bases in the middle. Here the CDR3 reads CASSFGANYGYTF. The CDR3 DNA sequence: TGTGCCAGCAGCTTTGGAGCTAACTATGGCTACACCTTC. Drawing the rest from reference TRBV7-9 and TRBJ1-2, the complete variable domain is DTGVSQNPRHKITKRGQNVTFRCDPISEHNRLYWYRQTLGQGPEFLTYFQNEAQLEKSRLLSDRFSAERPKGSFSTLEIQRTEQGDSAMYLCASSFGANYGYTFGSGTRLTVV.

This clonotype was recorded a few times. The chain couples TRBV12-3 or TRBV12-4 to TRBJ2-5; the match to TRBD2 covers 8 bases. The CDR3 is 15 amino acids. Unmatched junction bases numbered 6, after V lost 1 base and J lost 5 bases. The CDR3 DNA sequence: TGTGCCAGCAGTTTAGGGGGTAGACTAGCGGAGACCCAGTACTTC. As protein: CASSLGGRLAETQYF.

The chain recombines TRBV12-3 or TRBV12-4 with TRBJ2-5; 12 bases align to TRBD1. V trimming: 6 bases; J trimming: 3 bases; junction bases outside the gene matches: 8. The CDR3 is 16 residues long. In nucleotides, the CDR3 is TGTGCCAGCAGCCCCAGGGGACAGGGGGCCGAAGAGACCCAGTACTTC. It yields the protein CASSPRGQGAEETQYF.

This clonotype has at least ten counts. The chain employs TRBV12-3 or TRBV12-4 and TRBJ2-7; 7 bases line up with TRBD2. The CDR3 contains 12 residues. Trimming took 7 bases from V and 5 from J; bases not matched to a gene: 5. The DNA for the CDR3 is TGTGCCAGCACGAGCGGGGTGGACGAGCAGTACTTC. Encoded protein: CASTSGVDEQYF.

The chain employs TRBV19 and TRBJ2-7; no clear D gene. The V end was cut by 3 bases, the J end by 0 bases, with 12 bases between. CDR1 and CDR2 from the germline V gene are LNHDA and SQIVND (reference sequence). The CDR3 is made up of 15 amino acids. CDR3 nucleotides: TGTGCCAGTAGTATTGGGCAGATCGCCTCCTACGAGCAGTACTTC. This translates into CASSIGQIASYEQYF.

This sequence joins TRBV19 and TRBJ1-3; TRBD1 might be the D (5 bases). The CDR3 runs 17 residues. Deletions cut 3 bases from V and 0 bases from J, with 15 bases between. From germline, CDR1 is LNHDA and CDR2 SQIVND (reference sequence). Written as DNA, the CDR3 is TGTGCCAGTAGTATCCCGCCGGGACGCCGCTCTGGAAACACCATATATTTT. Translation: CASSIPPGRRSGNTIYF.

The chain employs TRBV29-1 and TRBJ2-7; D may correspond to TRBD1 or TRBD2 (6 bases each). This CDR3 is 14 amino acids long. V gave up 6 bases and J gave up 5 bases, with 20 bases separating them. Per the germline V gene, CDR1 is SQVTM and CDR2 is ANQGSEA. The CDR3 spells CSVGEGGLIHEQYF. Here the CDR3 DNA reads TGCAGCGTGGGTGAAGGGGGGTTAATCCACGAGCAGTACTTC.

This chain links TRBV18 with TRBJ1-4; perhaps TRBD1 as D (5 bases). From germline, CDR1 is KGHSH and CDR2 LQKENI. The CDR3 contains 15 residues. Trimming pared 3 bases from V and 7 bases from J, leaving 15 bases between. The DNA for the CDR3 is TGTGCCAGCTCACCGGCGGGGGGTCGAGGTGAAAAACTGTTTTTT. Translated: CASSPAGGRGEKLFF.

This clonotype was seen a handful of times. This chain connects TRBV10-3 to TRBJ2-7, with TRBD1 matching 8 bases. This CDR3 has 16 residues. CDR1 ENHRY and CDR2 SYGVKD come from the germline V gene. V lost 2 bases to trimming and J lost 3 bases; unmatched junction nucleotides: 9. CDR3 nucleotide sequence: TGTGCCATCAGTGAGACCATCGGGACAGGTTTCTACGAGCAGTACTTC. It codes for CAISETIGTGFYEQYF.